This TCR beta chain originates from a study of cytomegalovirus exposure and HLA in healthy donors. The study's findings and limits: TCR sequences were mostly rare, though some public TCRs occurred in many donors. The study flagged around 150 TCR beta chains as cytomegalovirus-associated.

CDR1 MNHNS and CDR2 SASEGT come from the germline V gene. Trimming pared 2 bases from V and 3 bases from J, leaving 5 bases between. The CDR3 runs to 12 residues. TCRdb keeps only in-frame clones here, not all; method: immunoSEQ multiplex PCR. The sample shows about 98,000 clones, 70% to 90% of them seen only once. A remark on this clone: As yet, its antigen is unknown. The sample carries other DNA sequences with the same CDR3.

Sequencing used PBMCs. The sequence was obtained from a woman aged 30 to 39 in good health and CMV-seronegative. The chain uses TRBV6-1 and TRBJ2-7, with a possible D match to TRBD1 (5 bases). The CDR3 bases are TGTGCCAGCAGTGAAACAGGCTACGAGCAGTACTTC. Translating gives CASSETGYEQYF.